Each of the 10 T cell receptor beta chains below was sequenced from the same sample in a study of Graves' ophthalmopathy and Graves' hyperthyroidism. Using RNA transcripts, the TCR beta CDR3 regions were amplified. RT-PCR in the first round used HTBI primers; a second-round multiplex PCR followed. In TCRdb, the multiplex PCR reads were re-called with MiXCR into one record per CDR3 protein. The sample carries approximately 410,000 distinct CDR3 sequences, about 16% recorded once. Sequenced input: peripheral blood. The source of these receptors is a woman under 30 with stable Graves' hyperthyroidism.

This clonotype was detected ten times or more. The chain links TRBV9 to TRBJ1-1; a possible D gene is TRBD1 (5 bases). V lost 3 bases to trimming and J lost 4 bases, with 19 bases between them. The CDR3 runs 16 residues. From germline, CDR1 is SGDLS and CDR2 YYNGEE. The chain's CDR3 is CASSAEGLGVGTEAFF. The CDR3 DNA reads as TGTGCCAGCAGCGCGGAGGGGTTGGGGGTAGGCACTGAAGCTTTCTTT.

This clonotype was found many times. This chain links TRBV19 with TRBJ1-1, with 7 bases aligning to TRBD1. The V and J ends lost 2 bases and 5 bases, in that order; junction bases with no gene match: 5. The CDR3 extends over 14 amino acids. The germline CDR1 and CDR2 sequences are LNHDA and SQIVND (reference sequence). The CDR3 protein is CASSIRGLGTEAFF. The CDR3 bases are TGTGCCAGTAGTATAAGGGGGCTAGGGACTGAAGCTTTCTTT.

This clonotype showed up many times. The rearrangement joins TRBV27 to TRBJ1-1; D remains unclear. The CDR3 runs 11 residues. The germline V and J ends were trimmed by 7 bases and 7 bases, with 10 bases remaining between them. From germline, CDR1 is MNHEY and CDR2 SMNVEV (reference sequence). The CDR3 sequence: CASTSSGEAFF. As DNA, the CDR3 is TGTGCCAGCACTTCCTCAGGTGAAGCTTTCTTT.

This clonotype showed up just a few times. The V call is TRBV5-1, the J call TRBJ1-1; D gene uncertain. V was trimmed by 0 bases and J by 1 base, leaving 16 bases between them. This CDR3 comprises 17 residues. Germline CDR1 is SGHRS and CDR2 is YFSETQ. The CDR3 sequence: CASSLGALRGWNTEAFF. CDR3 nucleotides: TGCGCCAGCAGCTTGGGAGCTTTGAGAGGGTGGAACACTGAAGCTTTCTTT.

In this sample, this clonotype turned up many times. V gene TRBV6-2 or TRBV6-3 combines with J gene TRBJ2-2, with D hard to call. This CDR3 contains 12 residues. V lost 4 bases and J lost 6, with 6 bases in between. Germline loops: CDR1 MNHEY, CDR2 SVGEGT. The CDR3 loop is CASSLPPGELFF. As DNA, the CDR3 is TGTGCCAGCAGTTTGCCCCCCGGGGAGCTGTTTTTT.

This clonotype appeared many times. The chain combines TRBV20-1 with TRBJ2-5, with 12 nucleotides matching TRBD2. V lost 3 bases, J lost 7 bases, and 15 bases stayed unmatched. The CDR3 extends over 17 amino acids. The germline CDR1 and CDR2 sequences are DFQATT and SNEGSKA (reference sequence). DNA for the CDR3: TGCAGTGCTAGGACTAGCGGGGGAGTTCATACGAGAGTGACCCAGTACTTC. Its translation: CSARTSGGVHTRVTQYF.

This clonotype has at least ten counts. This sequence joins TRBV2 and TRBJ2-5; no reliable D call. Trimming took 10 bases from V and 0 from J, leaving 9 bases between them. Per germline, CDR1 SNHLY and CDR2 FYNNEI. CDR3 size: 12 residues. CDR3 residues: CATTVYQETQYF. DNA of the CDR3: TGTGCCACTACAGTGTACCAAGAGACCCAGTACTTC.

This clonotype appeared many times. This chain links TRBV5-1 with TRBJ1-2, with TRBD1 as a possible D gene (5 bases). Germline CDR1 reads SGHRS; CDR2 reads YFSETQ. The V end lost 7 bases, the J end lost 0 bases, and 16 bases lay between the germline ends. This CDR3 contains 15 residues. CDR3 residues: CASDPTGPSNYGYTF. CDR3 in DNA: TGCGCCAGCGACCCTACGGGACCTTCTAACTATGGCTACACCTTC.

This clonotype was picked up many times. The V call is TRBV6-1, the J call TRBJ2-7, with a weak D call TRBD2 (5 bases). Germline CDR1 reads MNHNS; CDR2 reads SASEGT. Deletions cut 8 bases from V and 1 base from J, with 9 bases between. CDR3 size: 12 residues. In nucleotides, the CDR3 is TGTGCCAGCGGAGGTGGTTCCTACGAGCAGTACTTC. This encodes CASGGGSYEQYF.

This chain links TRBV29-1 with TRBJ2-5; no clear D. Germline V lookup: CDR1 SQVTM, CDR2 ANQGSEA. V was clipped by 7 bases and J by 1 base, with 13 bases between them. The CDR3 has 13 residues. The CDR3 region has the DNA TGCAGCGCCCCCGGGCAGCTCCAAGAGACCCAGTACTTC. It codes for CSAPGQLQETQYF.